This is a list of T cell receptor beta chains from one sample in a study of identical twins. TCRdb passed the 5' RACE reads through MiXCR, listing each CDR3 protein once. The sample records roughly 1,500,000 distinct CDR3 sequences, less than 40% being singletons. Material: cord blood. These receptors came from a newborn girl in good health. Each CDR3 is given with its conserved first and last residue. The order of the fields is D gene, V gene, J gene, clone size, CDR3 DNA, CDR3 protein. The D gene is left open where the match is weak. The size entry is marked missing in some rows and otherwise reads once, few, many or a size class.

TRBD1,TRBV7-9,TRBJ2-3,NA,TGTGCCAGCAGCTTACTACGGACAGGGCAATCCACAGATACGCAGTATTTT,CASSLLRTGQSTDTQYF
TRBD1,TRBV20-1,TRBJ2-3,few,TGCAGTGCCCGGACAGGGACGAGGGTCACAGATACGCAGTATTTT,CSARTGTRVTDTQYF
TRBD1,TRBV20-1,TRBJ1-1,NA,TGCAGTGCTAAGACTCCCGGGACAGAAGACACTGAAGCTTTCTTT,CSAKTPGTEDTEAFF
TRBD2,TRBV20-1,TRBJ2-7,NA,TGCAGTGCTAGCCCTCGGGGACTAGCGGAGCCCCCTCTTTCCTACGAGCAGTACTTC,CSASPRGLAEPPLSYEQYF
NA,TRBV5-1,TRBJ2-1,NA,TGCGCCAGCGGGGCCGAGGGGGGGAATGAGCAGTTCTTC,CASGAEGGNEQFF
TRBD2,TRBV14,TRBJ2-3,few,TGTGCCAGCTCTGGGACTAGCCTTACAGATACGCAGTATTTT,CASSGTSLTDTQYF
NA,TRBV7-9,TRBJ1-4,few,TGTGCCAGCAGCTTAAGGCAGGCAAGGAACGAAAAACTGTTTTTT,CASSLRQARNEKLFF
TRBD1,TRBV20-1,TRBJ2-1,NA,TGCAGTGCTACCCCTCGACAGGGTTCCTACAATGAGCAGTTCTTC,CSATPRQGSYNEQFF
TRBD2,TRBV5-1,TRBJ2-5,many,TGCGCCAGCAGCGGCGGACTAGTCCAAGAGACCCAGTACTTC,CASSGGLVQETQYF
NA,TRBV25-1,TRBJ2-7,NA,TGTGCCAGCAGTCCCCTGCACAGAGACCGCTACGAGCAGTACTTC,CASSPLHRDRYEQYF
NA,TRBV5-6,TRBJ1-5,few,TGTGCCAGCAGCTTGAGCGCAGAACACAGCAATCAGCCCCAGCATTTT,CASSLSAEHSNQPQHF
NA,TRBV7-2,TRBJ2-7,NA,TGTGTCAGCAGCCCCCAACCTCTCTCCTACGAGCAGTACTTC,CVSSPQPLSYEQYF
NA,TRBV25-1,TRBJ1-6,NA,TGTGCCGGCAGTTTCAAAGGGTACAATTCACCCCTCCACTTT,CAGSFKGYNSPLHF
NA,TRBV3-1,TRBJ2-7,few,TGTGCCAGCAGCCAAGTAACTCTGGAACACTACGAGCAGTACTTC,CASSQVTLEHYEQYF
TRBD1,TRBV2,TRBJ2-1,NA,TGTGCCAACCCGATACAGGGGCCCAGGCCCTACAATGAGCCGTTCTTC,CANPIQGPRPYNEPFF
TRBD1,TRBV30,TRBJ1-4,few,TGTGCCTGGAGGGGGACAGGGGAAGGCGAAAAACTGTTTTTT,CAWRGTGEGEKLFF
NA,TRBV4-1,TRBJ2-3,few,TGCGCCAGCAGCCAAGGATCGGCGATAGATACGCAGTATTTT,CASSQGSAIDTQYF
NA,TRBV4-3,TRBJ1-1,once,TGCGCCAGCAGCCTCATTGTGGGGGCTGAAGCTTTCTTT,CASSLIVGAEAFF
TRBD1,TRBV23-1,TRBJ2-3,NA,TGCGCCAGCAGTCGTACAGGGGGCCTGACTAGCACAGATACGCAGTATTTT,CASSRTGGLTSTDTQYF
NA,TRBV9,TRBJ2-2,NA,TGTGCCAGCAGCCCAGGGGCGATCGGGTCCGGGGAGCTGTTTTTT,CASSPGAIGSGELFF
TRBD2,TRBV20-1,TRBJ2-1,few,TGCAGTGCGGTTCTAGCGGGGGCCTACAATGAGCAGTTCTTC,CSAVLAGAYNEQFF
TRBD2,TRBV4-1,TRBJ2-1,NA,TGCGCCAGCAGCCAAATTAGCGGGAGGGTTTGGGTCAATGAGCAGTTCTTC,CASSQISGRVWVNEQFF
TRBD1,TRBV20-1,TRBJ2-7,NA,TGCAGTGCTAGAGACGGGACAGCCTACGAGCAGTACTTC,CSARDGTAYEQYF
TRBD2,TRBV4-1,TRBJ2-7,NA,TGCGCCAGCAGCCATGAAGGACTAGCGGGCTCCTCCTACGAGCAGTACTTC,CASSHEGLAGSSYEQYF
NA,TRBV9,TRBJ1-1,NA,TGTGCCAGCAGCGTAGATGAGTCGCAGGGGAACACTGAAGCTTTCTTT,CASSVDESQGNTEAFF
NA,TRBV2,TRBJ1-2,few,TGTGCCAGCACCAAAGGACCTTCCAACTATGGCTACACCTTC,CASTKGPSNYGYTF
TRBD2,TRBV20-1,TRBJ2-1,NA,TGCAGTGCTAGGTGGACTAGCGGGAGGAGCAATGAGCAGTTCTTC,CSARWTSGRSNEQFF
NA,TRBV7-2,TRBJ2-3,NA,TGTGCCAGCAGCTTAGCGGGAGCAGGGACCTACACAGATACGCAGTATTTT,CASSLAGAGTYTDTQYF
TRBD2,TRBV20-1,TRBJ2-1,NA,TGCAGTGCTCTCCGGGCGCCTAGCGGGCACAATGAGCAGTTCTTC,CSALRAPSGHNEQFF
NA,TRBV7-9,TRBJ2-7,NA,TGTGTCAGCAGCTTAGGCAGGGGAATTTCCTACGAGCAGTACTTC,CVSSLGRGISYEQYF
TRBD2,TRBV27,TRBJ2-1,few,TGTGCCAGCAGTTTTACGGGACTAGCGGGGGGGTACAATGAGCAGTTCTTC,CASSFTGLAGGYNEQFF
NA,TRBV3-1,TRBJ2-4,few,TGTGCCAGCAGCCAATCCAACAGGGTGGGGAACATTCAGTACTTC,CASSQSNRVGNIQYF
NA,TRBV29-1,TRBJ2-7,NA,TGCAGCGTAGCACAGGGTCTAGGCCACGAGCAGTACTTC,CSVAQGLGHEQYF